This passage covers 30 T cell receptor beta chains from one sample sequenced in a study of cytomegalovirus exposure and HLA in healthy donors. The repertoire was sequenced with immunoSEQ multiplex PCR; TCRdb's copy has only in-frame clones and lacks some. The table has more than 95,000 clones, roughly 89% seen once. The sequenced sample consisted of PBMCs. The receptors stem from a woman aged 18 to 35 in good health and CMV-seronegative.

The chain is built from TRBV18 and TRBJ2-1; TRBD2 matches 10 bases. Germline trimming cut 2 bases from V and 6 bases from J; bases unmatched to any gene: 10. Germline V lookup: CDR1 KGHSH, CDR2 LQKENI. The CDR3 consists of 17 residues. The CDR3: CASSPWKSGTSANEQFF. The CDR3 coding sequence is TGTGCCAGCTCACCATGGAAATCCGGGACTAGCGCCAATGAGCAGTTCTTC.

The chain couples TRBV11-2 to TRBJ2-3; perhaps TRBD2 as D (5 bases). The CDR3 spans 13 residues. CDR1 SGHAT and CDR2 FQNNGV come from the germline V gene. The V gene lost 11 bases and the J gene lost 1 base, with 13 bases spanning the gap. The DNA for the CDR3 is TGTGCCGTTCGAGCGGACGGCACAGATACGCAGTATTTT. It encodes CAVRADGTDTQYF. The variable domain in full, completed from reference TRBV11-2 and TRBJ2-3, reads EAGVAQSPRYKIIEKRQSVAFWCNPISGHATLYWYQQILGQGPKLLIQFQNNGVVDDSQLPKDRFSAERLKGVDSTLKIQPAKLEDSAVYLCAVRADGTDTQYFGPGTRLTVL.

V and J are TRBV29-1 and TRBJ2-5, with 10 positions matching TRBD1. V gave up 6 bases and J gave up 4 bases; unmatched junction bases: 11. The CDR3 sequence is 15 residues long. CDR1 and CDR2 from the germline V gene are SQVTM and ANQGSEA. CDR3 in DNA: TGCAGCGTCACACCCGGGACAGGGGATCGAGAGACCCAGTACTTC. The encoded protein is CSVTPGTGDRETQYF.

CDR3 DNA: TGTGCCAGCAGTGAAGCATTGGCTAGCGGCACAGATACGCAGTATTTT. Translation gives CASSEALASGTDTQYF. This sequence joins TRBV6-1 and TRBJ2-3, with TRBD2 as a possible D gene (6 bases). This CDR3 contains 16 residues. With 0 bases removed from V and 1 base from J, the gap between germline ends came to 11 bases. CDR1 is MNHNS, CDR2 SASEGT, per germline.

CDR3 sequence reads: CASSLGVARNTEAFF. The CDR3 DNA sequence: TGTGCCAGCAGCTTAGGTGTAGCAAGGAACACTGAAGCTTTCTTT. The chain combines TRBV11-2 with TRBJ1-1; D unclear. CDR1 SGHAT and CDR2 FQNNGV come from the germline V gene. This CDR3 is 15 amino acids long. V was trimmed by 1 base and J by 1 base, leaving 10 bases between them.

The chain carries TRBV7-8 and TRBJ2-1, with D perhaps TRBD2 (5 bases). Looked up from germline, CDR1 is SGHVS and CDR2 is FQNEAQ. Trimming removed 2 bases from V and 5 bases from J, with 16 bases in between. This CDR3 region has 16 residues. The CDR3 reads CASSLKRPWRDNEQFF. In DNA form, the CDR3 reads TGTGCCAGCAGCTTAAAAAGACCTTGGCGGGACAATGAGCAGTTCTTC.

The rearrangement joins TRBV28 to TRBJ2-7; D ambiguous. V was trimmed by 5 bases and J by 1 base, leaving 9 bases between them. The length of the CDR3 is 13 residues. Germline CDR1 is MDHEN and CDR2 is SYDVKM. The DNA of the CDR3 is TGTGCCAGCAGTCCCCCTTTGTCCTACGAGCAGTACTTC. Protein sequence: CASSPPLSYEQYF.

The chain joins TRBV18 to TRBJ1-1; no definite D call. Germline lookup yields CDR1 KGHSH and CDR2 LQKENI. CDR3 length: 15 residues. Trimming removed 5 bases from V and 6 bases from J, with 19 bases in between. The CDR3 DNA follows: TGTGCCAGCTCATTCAAGGTAGGATTTGAGGCTGAAGCTTTCTTT. This encodes CASSFKVGFEAEAFF.

The chain uses TRBV5-6 and TRBJ2-3; D possibly corresponds to TRBD2 (5 bases). This CDR3 has 15 amino acids. Trimming took 4 bases from V and 7 from J, leaving 19 bases between them. Germline loops: CDR1 SGHDT, CDR2 YYEEEE. CDR3 in amino acids: CASSTQASDWNTQYF. The CDR3 region has the DNA TGTGCCAGCAGCACCCAAGCCTCGGACTGGAATACGCAGTATTTT. The variable domain in full, with the rest retrieved from reference TRBV5-6 and TRBJ2-3, is DAGVTQSPTHLIKTRGQQVTLRCSPKSGHDTVSWYQQALGQGPQFIFQYYEEEERQRGNFPDRFSGHQFPNYSSELNVNALLLGDSALYLCASSTQASDWNTQYFGPGTRLTVL.

J is TRBJ1-2 and V is TRBV6-6; TRBD1 aligns across 7 bases. This CDR3 has 14 residues. CDR1 and CDR2 from the germline V gene are MNHNY and SVGAGI (reference sequence). J lost 7 bases, V lost 2 bases, and 7 bases had no gene match. The CDR3: CASSYADRVFGYTF. In DNA form, the CDR3 reads TGTGCCAGCAGTTACGCCGACAGGGTCTTTGGCTACACCTTC.

This clone was counted once. This chain links TRBV5-1 with TRBJ2-6, with D perhaps TRBD1 (6 bases). Germline assignment: CDR1 SGHRS and CDR2 YFSETQ. The CDR3 has 16 residues. Trimming pared 2 bases from V and 0 bases from J, leaving 9 bases between. CDR3 loop: CASSFQGSSGANVLTF. CDR3 nucleotide sequence: TGCGCCAGCAGCTTCCAGGGGAGCTCTGGGGCCAACGTCCTGACTTTC.

This chain links TRBV5-1 with TRBJ2-5; D gene unclear. The germline CDR1 and CDR2 sequences are SGHRS and YFSETQ. There are 13 residues in the CDR3. Trimming cost V 4 bases and J 0 bases, with 7 bases left between them. CDR3 protein: CASSPVNQETQYF. Here the CDR3 DNA reads TGCGCCAGCAGCCCGGTAAACCAAGAGACCCAGTACTTC.

This rearrangement joins TRBV2 to TRBJ2-5, with 10 bases lining up with TRBD1. The germline V gene encodes CDR1 SNHLY and CDR2 FYNNEI. Trimming removed 11 bases from V and 3 bases from J; junction bases left unmatched: 9. The CDR3 is 14 amino acids. The CDR3 spells CAFLRGTGEETQYF. The CDR3 DNA reads as TGTGCCTTCCTAAGGGGGACAGGGGAAGAGACCCAGTACTTC.

J is TRBJ1-1 and V is TRBV30; 7 bases are shared with TRBD1. Germline CDR1 GTSNPN, CDR2 SVGIG (reference sequence). V was clipped by 5 bases and J by 0 bases; unmatched bases: 12. The CDR3 is 16 residues long. The chain's CDR3 is CAWDRDLNPMNTEAFF. The CDR3 DNA is TGTGCCTGGGACAGGGACCTTAATCCGATGAACACTGAAGCTTTCTTT. The full variable domain, completed using reference TRBV30 and TRBJ1-1, is SQTIHQWPATLVQPVGSPLSLECTVEGTSNPNLYWYRQAAGRGLQLLFYSVGIGQISSEVPQNLSASRPQDRQFILSSKKLLLSDSGFYLCAWDRDLNPMNTEAFFGQGTRLTVV.

The chain combines TRBV29-1 with TRBJ2-1; perhaps TRBD1 as D (5 bases). Germline V gene data show CDR1 as SQVTM and CDR2 as ANQGSEA. V dropped 2 bases and J dropped 0 bases, with 20 bases sitting between them. This CDR3 has 18 residues. DNA for the CDR3: TGCAGCGTTGAATCGGCAGGGTACCGCTCTAGCTCCTACAATGAGCAGTTCTTC. Encoded protein: CSVESAGYRSSSYNEQFF.

The gene calls are TRBV5-1 and TRBJ2-2; D remains unclear. Germline V gives CDR1 SGHRS, CDR2 YFSETQ. Deletions cut 1 base from V and 0 bases from J, with 4 bases between. The CDR3 runs to 14 residues. DNA of the CDR3: TGCGCCAGCAGCTTGACAGCGAACACCGGGGAGCTGTTTTTT. Its translation is CASSLTANTGELFF.

This chain connects TRBV13 to TRBJ2-1; no definite D call. The V end lost 2 bases, the J end lost 4 bases, and 9 bases lay between the germline ends. Looked up from germline, CDR1 is PRHDT and CDR2 is FYEKMQ (reference sequence). There are 14 residues in the CDR3. The DNA for the CDR3 is TGTGCCAGCAGCTTATTCGGAGAATACAATGAGCAGTTCTTC. Protein product: CASSLFGEYNEQFF.

The rearrangement links TRBV19 to TRBJ1-5; maybe TRBD1 (5 bases). V lost 3 bases and J 6 bases, leaving 9 bases between the germline ends. The germline gives CDR1 LNHDA, CDR2 SQIVND (reference sequence). The length of the CDR3 is 13 residues. CDR3 residues: CASSIRGSQPQHF. Written as DNA, the CDR3 is TGTGCCAGTAGTATCCGGGGGTCTCAGCCCCAGCATTTT. Drawing the rest from reference TRBV19 and TRBJ1-5, the complete variable domain is DGGITQSPKYLFRKEGQNVTLSCEQNLNHDAMYWYRQDPGQGLRLIYYSQIVNDFQKGDIAEGYSVSREKKESFPLTVTSAQKNPTAFYLCASSIRGSQPQHFGDGTRLSIL.

The chain couples TRBV4-2 to TRBJ2-7; a weak D match, TRBD1 (5 bases). Looked up from germline, CDR1 is LGHNA and CDR2 is YNFKEQ. Between the trimmed V and J ends, which lost 0 bases and 2 bases, there was a span of 8 bases. The CDR3 runs 14 residues. The CDR3 region is CASSQDPGTYEQYF. For the CDR3, the DNA is TGTGCCAGCAGCCAAGATCCAGGGACCTACGAGCAGTACTTC.

This chain links TRBV28 with TRBJ1-5; the match to TRBD1 covers 10 bases. The CDR3 totals 14 residues. V trimming: 9 bases; J trimming: 5 bases; junction bases outside the gene matches: 7. Looked up from germline, CDR1 is MDHEN and CDR2 is SYDVKM. CDR3 loop: CASDRGRVDQPQHF. Written as DNA, the CDR3 is TGTGCCAGTGACAGGGGGCGGGTAGATCAGCCCCAGCATTTT.

The V gene is TRBV9, the J gene TRBJ1-5, with 9 bases identical to TRBD1. Germline V CDR1 and CDR2: SGDLS, YYNGEE. Germline trimming cut 0 bases from V and 9 bases from J; bases unmatched to any gene: 4. The CDR3 is made up of 14 amino acids. CDR3 sequence (DNA): TGTGCCAGCAGCGTAGGTGGGACAGGGCCGCCCCAGCATTTT. It translates to CASSVGGTGPPQHF.

The chain recombines TRBV28 with TRBJ2-3; 13 bases line up with TRBD2. The trim removed 6 bases at V and 2 bases at J, leaving 11 bases unmatched. Looked up from germline, CDR1 is MDHEN and CDR2 is SYDVKM. The CDR3 loop spans 18 amino acids. The CDR3 DNA follows: TGTGCCAGCAGCCGTCGACTAACTAGCGGGGGGGACACAGATACGCAGTATTTT. Protein product: CASSRRLTSGGDTDTQYF.

This clone turned up a few times. The rearrangement links TRBV28 to TRBJ1-1; 7 positions agree with TRBD1. Germline loops: CDR1 MDHEN, CDR2 SYDVKM. The CDR3 totals 11 residues. V lost 7 bases to trimming and J lost 8 bases; unmatched junction nucleotides: 4. The DNA for the CDR3 is TGTGCCAGCAATTACAGGGGAGAAGCTTTCTTT. It is translated as CASNYRGEAFF.

The V gene is TRBV21-1, the J gene TRBJ2-7; the D call TRBD2 from the table was never checked on the DNA. TRBV21-1 is deemed a pseudogene. The CDR3 spans 17 residues. CDR3 sequence (DNA): TGTGCCAACAAGAGGAGACTAGCGGGATTTGAGAACTACGAGCAGTACTTC. This translates into CANKRRLAGFENYEQYF.

The CDR3 DNA sequence: TGTGCCAGCCCCCCACCCCAGGGAAGCACAGATACGCAGTATTTT. Its translation: CASPPPQGSTDTQYF. This sequence joins TRBV28 and TRBJ2-3; possibly TRBD1 for D (5 bases). Germline CDR1 and CDR2: MDHEN and SYDVKM. V lost 8 bases, J lost 0 bases, and 15 bases lay in between. The CDR3 extends over 15 amino acids.

The chain employs TRBV27 and TRBJ2-1; D is unclear. In germline, CDR1 is MNHEY, CDR2 SMNVEV (reference sequence). This CDR3 contains 14 residues. The V and J ends lost 8 bases and 0 bases respectively, with 11 bases between them. CDR3 bases: TGTGCCAGCTTAGCCTATAGCTCCTACAATGAGCAGTTCTTC. Amino acid sequence: CASLAYSSYNEQFF.

The chain uses TRBV10-3 and TRBJ2-7; 7 bases map to TRBD1. Germline CDR1 ENHRY, CDR2 SYGVKD. With 6 bases clipped from V and 6 bases from J, the junction kept 5 bases outside the gene matches. There are 12 residues in the CDR3. The CDR3 reads CAISQTGSEQYV. As DNA, the CDR3 is TGTGCCATCAGCCAGACAGGGAGCGAGCAGTACGTC.

CDR3 in amino acids: CASSASVGRYEQYF. The DNA for the CDR3 is TGTGCCAGTAGTGCTAGTGTAGGCCGGTACGAGCAGTACTTC. The chain joins TRBV19 to TRBJ2-7; no reliable D call. Germline values: CDR1 LNHDA, CDR2 SQIVND (reference sequence). V lost 5 bases and J lost 4, with 15 bases in between. CDR3 length equals 14 residues.

The rearrangement joins TRBV28 to TRBJ2-7; D is perhaps TRBD2 (5 bases). CDR3 size: 15 residues. The ends were cut back, 7 bases at V and 2 bases at J, with 18 bases in the middle. Germline CDR1 reads MDHEN; CDR2 reads SYDVKM. The CDR3, as DNA: TGTGCCAGCACCCAAACCCGACTACCCGCCTACGAGCAGTACTTC. It is translated as CASTQTRLPAYEQYF.

The rearrangement uses TRBV2 and TRBJ2-5; 7 nucleotides align to TRBD1. The germline V gene encodes CDR1 SNHLY and CDR2 FYNNEI. The CDR3 has 15 amino acids. J gave up 2 bases and V 6 bases, and 9 bases lay outside the gene matches. The CDR3 DNA reads as TGTGCCAGCAGCGCCCCGAGGACAGGACAAGAGACCCAGTACTTC. Protein product: CASSAPRTGQETQYF. Based on the CDR3 plus reference TRBV2 and TRBJ2-5, the full variable domain is EPEVTQTPSHQVTQMGQEVILRCVPISNHLYFYWYRQILGQKVEFLVSFYNNEISEKSEIFDDQFSVERPDGSNFTLKIRSTKLEDSAMYFCASSAPRTGQETQYFGPGTRLLVL.